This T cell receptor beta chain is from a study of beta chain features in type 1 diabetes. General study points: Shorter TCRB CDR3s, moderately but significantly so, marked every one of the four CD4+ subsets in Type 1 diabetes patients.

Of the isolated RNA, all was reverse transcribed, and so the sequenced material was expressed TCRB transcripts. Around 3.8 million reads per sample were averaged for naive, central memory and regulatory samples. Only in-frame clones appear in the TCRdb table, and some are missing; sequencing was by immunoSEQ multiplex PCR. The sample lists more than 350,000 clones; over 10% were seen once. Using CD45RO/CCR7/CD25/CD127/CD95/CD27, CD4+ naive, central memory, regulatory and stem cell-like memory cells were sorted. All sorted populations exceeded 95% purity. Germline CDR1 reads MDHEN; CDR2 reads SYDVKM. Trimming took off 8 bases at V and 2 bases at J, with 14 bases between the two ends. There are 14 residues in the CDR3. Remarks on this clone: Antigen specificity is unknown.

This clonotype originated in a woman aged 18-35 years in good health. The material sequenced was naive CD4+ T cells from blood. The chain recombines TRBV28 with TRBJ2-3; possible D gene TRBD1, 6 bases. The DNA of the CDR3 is TGTGCCAGCTGGAGGCAGGGGAACACAGATACGCAGTATTTT. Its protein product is CASWRQGNTDTQYF.